Below, 25 T cell receptor beta chains from the same sample are listed, as sequenced in a study of monozygotic twins with cystic fibrosis. Profiled with immunoSEQ multiplex PCR; TCRdb holds only in-frame clones, not every one. The sample has about 9,600 clones, 90% to 95% seen once; the top ten hold 5% to 6.5%. Material: blood. The receptors shown here come from a boy younger than 10 with cystic fibrosis.

The chain carries TRBV5-6 and TRBJ2-5; 7 positions match TRBD1. The germline V gene has CDR1 SGHDT and CDR2 YYEEEE. CDR3 length: 16 amino acids. V shed 1 base and J 4 bases; nucleotides not matched to a gene: 10. Here the CDR3 DNA reads TGTGCCAGCAGCTTGTGGGGGACAGTAGGACTAGAGACCCAGTACTTC. Translated: CASSLWGTVGLETQYF.

The chain carries TRBV19 and TRBJ2-7, with unresolved D. This CDR3 has 14 amino acids. Germline CDR1 LNHDA, CDR2 SQIVND (reference sequence). V shed 2 bases and J shed 9 bases, with 17 bases lying between them. DNA of the CDR3: TGTGCCAGTAGTATATCTGGACCCCAGGTAGGGCAGTACTTC. Encoded protein: CASSISGPQVGQYF. Full variable domain (missing parts from reference TRBV19 and TRBJ2-7): DGGITQSPKYLFRKEGQNVTLSCEQNLNHDAMYWYRQDPGQGLRLIYYSQIVNDFQKGDIAEGYSVSREKKESFPLTVTSAQKNPTAFYLCASSISGPQVGQYFGPGTRLTVT.

This clone occurred once. The rearrangement links TRBV7-8 to TRBJ2-7; D is unresolved. The length of the CDR3 is 15 residues. Germline V gives CDR1 SGHVS, CDR2 FQNEAQ. V dropped 1 base and J dropped 0 bases, with 10 bases sitting between them. The CDR3 sequence: CASSLEHQSSYEQYF. The DNA of the CDR3 is TGTGCCAGCAGCTTAGAACACCAGAGCTCCTACGAGCAGTACTTC.

The chain combines TRBV5-6 with TRBJ1-6; D gene ambiguous. Trimming removed 4 bases from V and 13 bases from J, with 9 bases in between. This CDR3 has 11 residues. From germline, CDR1 is SGHDT and CDR2 YYEEEE. In nucleotides, the CDR3 is TGTGCCAGCAGCGCCGGAGGGCCCCTCCACTTT. Translating gives CASSAGGPLHF. Using reference TRBV5-6 and TRBJ1-6 for the parts outside the CDR3, the full variable domain is DAGVTQSPTHLIKTRGQQVTLRCSPKSGHDTVSWYQQALGQGPQFIFQYYEEEERQRGNFPDRFSGHQFPNYSSELNVNALLLGDSALYLCASSAGGPLHFGNGTRLTVT.

The chain employs TRBV4-1 and TRBJ1-4; 7 nucleotides agree with TRBD1. Germline CDR1 is MGHRA and CDR2 is YSYEKL. The CDR3 has 16 residues. Unmatched junction bases numbered 5, after V lost 0 bases and J lost 4 bases. The CDR3 loop reads CASSQEVRQGNEKLFF. CDR3 coding DNA: TGCGCCAGCAGCCAAGAAGTCCGACAGGGTAATGAAAAACTGTTTTTT.

With regard to this clone: A read error may account for a junction end that differs from germline. The V and J genes are TRBV15 and TRBJ2-3; possibly TRBD1 for D (6 bases). Germline CDR1 LNHNV, CDR2 YYDKDF (reference sequence). CDR3 length: 14 amino acids. CDR3 DNA: TGTGCCACCAGCGGAGAAACCGGGACAAACATTCAGTATTTT. It codes for CATSGETGTNIQYF.

The chain recombines TRBV27 with TRBJ1-1, with 7 nucleotides matching TRBD1. The V gene end was trimmed by 1 base and the J gene end by 1 base; junction bases not matched to a gene: 3. The CDR3 sequence is 15 residues long. In germline, CDR1 is MNHEY, CDR2 SMNVEV (reference sequence). CDR3 protein: CASSLYSGGNTEAFF. CDR3 coding DNA: TGTGCCAGCAGTTTATATTCAGGGGGGAACACTGAAGCTTTCTTT.

The V and J genes are TRBV19 and TRBJ2-3; D gene ambiguous. Per germline, CDR1 LNHDA and CDR2 SQIVND (reference sequence). The CDR3 sequence is 11 residues long. V was cut by 1 base and J by 6 bases, with 2 bases left in between. The CDR3 loop is CASSIADTQYF. As DNA, the CDR3 is TGTGCCAGTAGTATAGCGGATACGCAGTATTTT.

The chain links TRBV6-1 to TRBJ2-5; D is perhaps TRBD1 (5 bases). This CDR3 is built from 15 residues. In germline, CDR1 is MNHNS, CDR2 SASEGT. V lost 3 bases and J 0 bases, leaving 11 bases between the germline ends. The CDR3 DNA follows: TGTGCCAGCAGTGAGGGGCAAACGTACCAAGAGACCCAGTACTTC. Translated: CASSEGQTYQETQYF.

The chain links TRBV29-1 to TRBJ1-1; D call uncertain. This CDR3 is built from 12 residues. V was trimmed by 4 bases and J by 1 base, leaving 7 bases between them. Per the germline V gene, CDR1 is SQVTM and CDR2 is ANQGSEA. The DNA for the CDR3 is TGCAGCGTTGTATGGGAGAACACTGAAGCTTTCTTT. This gives the protein CSVVWENTEAFF.

This clone appeared once. The rearrangement joins TRBV18 to TRBJ1-1, with 7 bases lining up with TRBD1. The CDR3 is 15 residues long. CDR1 KGHSH and CDR2 LQKENI come from the germline V gene. V gave up 1 base and J gave up 2 bases; unmatched junction bases: 4. The CDR3 bases are TGTGCCAGCTCACCACTAAGACAGGGCAACACTGAAGCTTTCTTT. Its translation: CASSPLRQGNTEAFF.

This chain uses TRBV6-5 with TRBJ1-1, with 7 bases fitting TRBD1. In germline, CDR1 is MNHEY, CDR2 SVGAGI. The V segment lost 2 bases and the J segment 1 base; nucleotides outside the gene matches: 4. The CDR3 is made up of 15 amino acids. CDR3 sequence: CASSYPGQPNTEAFF. CDR3 in DNA: TGTGCCAGCAGTTACCCGGGACAGCCGAACACTGAAGCTTTCTTT.

J is TRBJ2-1 and V is TRBV30, with 9 bases aligning to TRBD1. With 4 bases clipped from V and 16 bases from J, the junction kept 11 bases outside the gene matches. Germline values: CDR1 GTSNPN, CDR2 SVGIG (reference sequence). The CDR3 sequence is 12 residues long. The CDR3 nucleotides read TGTGCCTGGAAGGGACAGGGCCCTGTCGAATTCTTC. Translation: CAWKGQGPVEFF.

V usage is TRBV6-5 and J usage is TRBJ1-2; D might be TRBD1 (5 bases). The ends were cut back, 10 bases at V and 4 bases at J, with 13 bases in the middle. Germline CDR1 and CDR2: MNHEY and SVGAGI. The CDR3 consists of 12 residues. This chain's CDR3 is CATRRGIYGYTF. The CDR3 DNA follows: TGTGCCACCCGAAGGGGTATCTATGGCTACACCTTC.

This clone showed up just once. V usage is TRBV7-8 and J usage is TRBJ2-5; D not resolved. The CDR3 spans 13 residues. V gave up 5 bases and J gave up 5 bases, with 12 bases separating them. Germline V gene data show CDR1 as SGHVS and CDR2 as FQNEAQ. The CDR3 sequence is CASSEWGTETQYF. The DNA for the CDR3 is TGTGCCAGCAGCGAGTGGGGTACGGAGACCCAGTACTTC.

The V call is TRBV9, the J call TRBJ2-3, with 8 bases identical to TRBD2. Germline V gene data show CDR1 as SGDLS and CDR2 as YYNGEE. The V and J ends lost 4 bases and 0 bases, in that order; junction bases with no gene match: 4. The CDR3 totals 15 residues. The CDR3 sequence: CASSLSGASTDTQYF. CDR3 DNA: TGTGCCAGCAGCCTTAGCGGGGCTAGCACAGATACGCAGTATTTT.

This sequence joins TRBV15 and TRBJ1-2; TRBD1 aligns across 9 bases. V dropped 5 bases and J dropped 8; count of bases not matched to a gene: 12. The CDR3 totals 15 residues. Germline-derived CDR1 and CDR2 are LNHNV and YYDKDF (reference sequence). CDR3 DNA: TGTGCCACCAGCGGCTACCGGGACAGGGATGGAGGCTACACCTTC. Its translation is CATSGYRDRDGGYTF.

The chain carries TRBV6-1 and TRBJ1-5; 9 bases fit TRBD1. The CDR3 spans 13 residues. The V gene's germline CDR1 is MNHNS and CDR2 SASEGT. J gave up 5 bases and V 4 bases, and 0 bases lay outside the gene matches. CDR3 amino acids: CASSGQGDQPQHF. The CDR3 nucleotides read TGTGCCAGCAGTGGACAGGGGGATCAGCCCCAGCATTTT.

This rearrangement joins TRBV29-1 to TRBJ1-2, with D possibly being TRBD1 (5 bases). Germline V lookup: CDR1 SQVTM, CDR2 ANQGSEA. This CDR3 region has 11 residues. Trimming took 1 base from V and 7 from J, leaving 7 bases between them. This CDR3 is CSVEGQGGYTF. CDR3 nucleotide sequence: TGCAGCGTTGAAGGGCAGGGTGGCTACACCTTC. Drawing the rest from reference TRBV29-1 and TRBJ1-2, the complete variable domain is SAVISQKPSRDICQRGTSLTIQCQVDSQVTMMFWYRQQPGQSLTLIATANQGSEATYESGFVIDKFPISRPNLTFSTLTVSNMSPEDSSIYLCSVEGQGGYTFGSGTRLTVV.

This clone was detected only once. The genes are TRBV20-1 and TRBJ1-4; D is perhaps TRBD1 (6 bases). The CDR3 spans 11 residues. Germline V gene lookup returns CDR1 DFQATT and CDR2 SNEGSKA (reference sequence). The chain's CDR3 is CTSTGEEKLFF. Written as DNA, the CDR3 is TGCACCTCGACAGGTGAGGAAAAACTGTTTTTT.

The gene calls are TRBV30 and TRBJ1-4; tentative D call: TRBD1 (5 bases). CDR1 is GTSNPN, CDR2 SVGIG, per germline (reference sequence). V was clipped by 3 bases and J by 2 bases, with 16 bases between them. The CDR3 has 16 amino acids. CDR3 protein: CAWSDSRVVTNEKLFF. The CDR3 region has the DNA TGTGCCTGGAGCGACAGCAGGGTTGTCACTAATGAAAAACTGTTTTTT.

The chain links TRBV6-5 to TRBJ1-1; no reliable D call. The V end lost 4 bases, the J end lost 3 bases, and 9 bases lay between the germline ends. This CDR3 spans 13 amino acids. Germline CDR1 and CDR2: MNHEY and SVGAGI. CDR3 in amino acids: CASSLEQYTEAFF. The DNA for the CDR3 is TGTGCCAGCAGTTTGGAGCAGTACACTGAAGCTTTCTTT.

The count of this clone is one. The chain links TRBV29-1 to TRBJ2-6, with 9 bases that match TRBD2. The V segment lost 5 bases and the J segment 4 bases; nucleotides outside the gene matches: 15. Germline V CDR1 and CDR2: SQVTM, ANQGSEA. The CDR3 covers 18 residues. CDR3 region: CSVHSPSGAEEGANVLTF. DNA for the CDR3: TGCAGCGTTCACAGTCCTAGCGGGGCCGAGGAGGGGGCCAACGTCCTGACTTTC.

This chain uses TRBV9 with TRBJ1-2; D is uncertain. The germline gives CDR1 SGDLS, CDR2 YYNGEE. This CDR3 is built from 14 residues. Trimming cost V 0 bases and J 0 bases, with 6 bases left between them. This CDR3 is CASSVGTSNYGYTF. The CDR3 region has the DNA TGTGCCAGCAGCGTAGGGACTTCTAACTATGGCTACACCTTC.

The chain couples TRBV5-5 to TRBJ1-5, with 7 bases lining up with TRBD1. V gave up 4 bases and J gave up 4 bases; unmatched junction bases: 11. Per the germline V gene, CDR1 is SGHKS and CDR2 is YYEKEE (reference sequence). This CDR3 has 16 residues. The CDR3 here is CASSPETGQRNQPQHF. Here the CDR3 DNA reads TGTGCCAGCAGCCCGGAGACAGGGCAACGGAATCAGCCCCAGCATTTT.